A single sample gave rise to the 20 T cell receptor beta chains below, sequenced in a study of beta chain features in type 1 diabetes. Notes on the study in general: Type 1 diabetes patients showed a moderate but significant shortening of TCRB CDR3s in all four CD4+ subsets.

These receptors' antigens are unknown. Since all of the isolated RNA was reverse transcribed, expressed TCRB transcripts were what got sequenced. Assay: immunoSEQ multiplex PCR; the TCRdb copy retains only in-frame clones and omits some. This sample has about 340,000 clones; about a tenth occur once, and the top ten carry about 1%. The sample comprised central memory CD4+ T cells from blood. The receptor set was obtained from a man aged 25-40 years with type 1 diabetes.

This clone was observed a few times. J is TRBJ2-1 and V is TRBV6-6; D is possibly TRBD2 (5 bases). The V end was cut by 3 bases, the J end by 15 bases, with 18 bases between. This CDR3 is 13 amino acids long. Germline CDR1 is MNHNY and CDR2 is SVGAGI (reference sequence). The CDR3 nucleotides are TGTGCCAGCAGTTATATGGGAAATAGCGTTGCGTTCTTC. This codes for CASSYMGNSVAFF.

This chain connects TRBV28 to TRBJ2-3; tentative D call: TRBD2 (6 bases). Germline CDR1 MDHEN, CDR2 SYDVKM. The CDR3 is 14 residues long. Trimming removed 9 bases at V and 2 bases at J, with 15 bases between. Here the CDR3 DNA reads TGTGCCAGTTCCCGCGGGGCCCTCACAGATACGCAGTATTTT. Translating gives CASSRGALTDTQYF.

The chain carries TRBV7-2 and TRBJ1-1; D is ambiguous. Germline V lookup: CDR1 SGHTA, CDR2 FQGNSA. Trimming took 2 bases from V and 1 from J, leaving 14 bases between them. This CDR3 is 16 amino acids long. DNA of the CDR3: TGTGCCAGCAGCTTATCCCCGATAGTGGGGAACACTGAAGCTTTCTTT. This sequence encodes CASSLSPIVGNTEAFF.

In this sample, this clone turned up a few times. The rearrangement links TRBV6-1 to TRBJ1-2; D is perhaps TRBD1 (5 bases). Per the germline V gene, CDR1 is MNHNS and CDR2 is SASEGT. Trimming removed 4 bases from V and 4 bases from J, with 10 bases in between. The CDR3 has 13 amino acids. CDR3 sequence reads: CASSVYDSYGYTF. CDR3 sequence (DNA): TGTGCCAGCAGTGTGTATGACAGCTATGGCTACACCTTC.

This clone occurred a few times. The chain couples TRBV5-1 to TRBJ2-1, with 12 positions matching TRBD2. CDR3 length: 15 amino acids. Trimming at V came to 1 base and at J to 7 bases, leaving 3 bases not matched to a gene. Germline V gene lookup returns CDR1 SGHRS and CDR2 YFSETQ. The DNA for the CDR3 is TGCGCCAGCAGCTTGCTAGCGGGGGGGAATAATGAGCAGTTCTTC. Translating it yields CASSLLAGGNNEQFF.

The rearrangement links TRBV30 to TRBJ2-5; 7 nucleotides line up with TRBD1. Germline V gene data show CDR1 as GTSNPN and CDR2 as SVGIG (reference sequence). This CDR3 is built from 14 residues. J was trimmed by 1 base and V by 3 bases; bases with no gene match: 5. The DNA of the CDR3 is TGTGCCTGGAGCGCCGGGACAGTCCAAGAGACCCAGTACTTC. Translated: CAWSAGTVQETQYF. Filled out from reference TRBV30 and TRBJ2-5, the complete variable domain reads SQTIHQWPATLVQPVGSPLSLECTVEGTSNPNLYWYRQAAGRGLQLLFYSVGIGQISSEVPQNLSASRPQDRQFILSSKKLLLSDSGFYLCAWSAGTVQETQYFGPGTRLLVL.

The chain has TRBV5-1 and TRBJ2-4; tentatively, D is TRBD2 (6 bases). In germline, CDR1 is SGHRS, CDR2 YFSETQ. CDR3 size: 17 residues. Trimming pared 5 bases from V and 0 bases from J, leaving 18 bases between. The CDR3 reads CASRVRLRGIAKNIQYF. The CDR3 coding sequence is TGCGCCAGCAGGGTGAGATTGCGGGGTATAGCCAAAAACATTCAGTACTTC.

The chain combines TRBV29-1 with TRBJ2-1; a weak D match, TRBD2 (5 bases). The germline CDR1 and CDR2 sequences are SQVTM and ANQGSEA. CDR3 length equals 13 residues. V lost 1 base and J 11 bases, leaving 15 bases between the germline ends. CDR3 sequence reads: CSVEGQTWRKQFF. Written as DNA, the CDR3 is TGCAGCGTTGAAGGCCAGACCTGGAGGAAGCAGTTCTTC.

The chain joins TRBV4-3 to TRBJ1-2; TRBD1 aligns across 10 bases. Trimming cost V 7 bases and J 8 bases; bases outside gene matches: 10. The CDR3 spans 14 residues. Germline V gene sequence: CDR1 LGHNA, CDR2 YSLEER. CDR3 in amino acids: CASMDETGGSGYTF. The CDR3 nucleotides read TGCGCCAGCATGGACGAGACAGGGGGCTCGGGCTACACCTTC.

This clone turned up a few times. The rearrangement joins TRBV11-3 to TRBJ2-1; D could derive from TRBD1 or TRBD2 (5 bases each). V dropped 5 bases and J dropped 15 bases, with 17 bases sitting between them. The CDR3 consists of 12 residues. Germline values: CDR1 SGHNT, CDR2 YENEEA. The CDR3 DNA reads as TGTGCCAGCAGCAACACCCGGGACGGCCGGTTCTTC. Translated: CASSNTRDGRFF.

This clone turned up a few times. The chain joins TRBV29-1 to TRBJ1-2; D unresolved. The CDR3 covers 12 residues. V lost 5 bases and J lost 0, with 7 bases in between. In germline, CDR1 is SQVTM, CDR2 ANQGSEA. In DNA, the CDR3 is TGCAGCGTTAGGCAAGCTAACTATGGCTACACCTTC. Residues: CSVRQANYGYTF.

This chain joins TRBV5-1 and TRBJ2-1; 11 positions match TRBD2. V trimming: 5 bases; J trimming: 6 bases; junction bases outside the gene matches: 7. The CDR3 extends over 15 amino acids. Germline-derived CDR1 and CDR2 are SGHRS and YFSETQ. DNA of the CDR3: TGCGCCAGCAGAGCAATAGCGGGGGGGCTCAATGAGCAGTTCTTC. This encodes CASRAIAGGLNEQFF.

This clone has a handful of counts. The chain combines TRBV7-9 with TRBJ2-1; D unclear. Trimming removed 5 bases from V and 12 bases from J, with 11 bases in between. The CDR3 has 11 amino acids. Germline V gives CDR1 SEHNR, CDR2 FQNEAQ (reference sequence). For the CDR3, the DNA is TGTGCCAGCAGCATAACGCGAACGCAGTTCTTC. Residues: CASSITRTQFF.

At least ten counts were recorded for this clone. J is TRBJ2-1 and V is TRBV29-1; 7 bases are a match to TRBD1. The CDR3 spans 14 residues. Germline CDR1 reads SQVTM; CDR2 reads ANQGSEA. V lost 7 bases and J lost 8; bases outside the gene matches: 14. This CDR3 is CSAHKPGGVDEQFF. For the CDR3, the DNA is TGCAGCGCCCATAAGCCAGGGGGTGTCGATGAGCAGTTCTTC.

For the CDR3, the DNA is TGTGCCAGCTCACTAGAGACAGAAGTAAAGGGTGCGCAGTATTTT. It codes for CASSLETEVKGAQYF. The V gene is TRBV18, the J gene TRBJ2-3; D is possibly TRBD1 (5 bases). The germline V gene has CDR1 KGHSH and CDR2 LQKENI. The CDR3 loop spans 15 amino acids. V was cut by 4 bases and J by 10 bases, with 21 bases left in between.

This CDR3 is CASQSRQGDGYTF. The CDR3 DNA is TGTGCCAGCCAGAGTAGGCAGGGGGATGGCTACACCTTC. The genes are TRBV11-2 and TRBJ1-2; 7 bases are a match to TRBD1. V was clipped by 8 bases and J by 6 bases; unmatched bases: 9. The CDR3 has 13 residues. The germline V gene encodes CDR1 SGHAT and CDR2 FQNNGV.

This clone was picked up a small number of times. The chain carries TRBV28 and TRBJ1-2; D gene unclear. CDR3 length equals 15 residues. Trimming took 4 bases from V and 7 from J, leaving 19 bases between them. The germline V gene encodes CDR1 MDHEN and CDR2 SYDVKM. The CDR3 DNA follows: TGTGCCAGCAGTTCCCCGGACGGTCGGGGTGTTGGCTACACCTTC. It is translated as CASSSPDGRGVGYTF.

The rearrangement uses TRBV25-1 and TRBJ1-2; 11 bases line up with TRBD1. CDR3 length: 16 residues. Germline-derived CDR1 and CDR2 are MGHDK and SYGVNS. V gave up 4 bases and J gave up 1 base; unmatched junction bases: 5. This CDR3 reads CASSAGTGGDNYGYTF. The CDR3 coding sequence is TGTGCCAGCAGTGCCGGGACAGGGGGAGATAACTATGGCTACACCTTC.

This clone was counted a few times. V and J are TRBV18 and TRBJ1-1; a weak D match, TRBD1 (5 bases). CDR1 and CDR2 (germline): KGHSH, LQKENI. There are 15 residues in the CDR3. V shed 2 bases and J shed 2 bases, with 12 bases lying between them. The CDR3 DNA follows: TGTGCCAGCTCACCAGAGGGGCGACTTAACACTGAAGCTTTCTTT. Residues: CASSPEGRLNTEAFF.

To note about this clone: This may stem from a read error, because a much larger clone lies one nucleotide away. Other DNA sequences within the sample encode an identical CDR3. The V gene is TRBV7-2, the J gene TRBJ1-1; D not resolved. The CDR3 runs 13 residues. Deletions cut 1 base from V and 1 base from J, with 4 bases between. Germline-derived CDR1 and CDR2 are SGHTA and FQGNSA. The CDR3 DNA reads TGTGCCAGCAGCTTAGATAGGAACACTGAAGCTTTCTTT. Its translation is CASSLDRNTEAFF.